The clone carrying this T cell receptor beta chain came up a few times. The entry originates in a study of T cell repertoires in ileal Crohn's disease. Measured with immunoSEQ multiplex PCR; TCRdb has only the in-frame clones, and not every one. The sample records fewer than 900 clones, 86% being singletons. Time point noted: proximal margin of the surgical specimen (macroscopically non-inflamed). The ends lost 2 bases at V and 3 bases at J; junction bases unmatched: 5. Looked up from germline, CDR1 is MNHEY and CDR2 is SVGAGI. The CDR3 is 16 residues long. Sequencing was performed on ileal tissue. The chain employs TRBV6-5 and TRBJ2-4, with 9 bases matching TRBD1. The source of this sequence is an adult with Crohn's disease. CDR3 loop: CASSYAGQGGKNIQYF. CDR3 nucleotides: TGTGCCAGCAGTTACGCGGGACAGGGAGGCAAAAACATTCAGTACTTC.